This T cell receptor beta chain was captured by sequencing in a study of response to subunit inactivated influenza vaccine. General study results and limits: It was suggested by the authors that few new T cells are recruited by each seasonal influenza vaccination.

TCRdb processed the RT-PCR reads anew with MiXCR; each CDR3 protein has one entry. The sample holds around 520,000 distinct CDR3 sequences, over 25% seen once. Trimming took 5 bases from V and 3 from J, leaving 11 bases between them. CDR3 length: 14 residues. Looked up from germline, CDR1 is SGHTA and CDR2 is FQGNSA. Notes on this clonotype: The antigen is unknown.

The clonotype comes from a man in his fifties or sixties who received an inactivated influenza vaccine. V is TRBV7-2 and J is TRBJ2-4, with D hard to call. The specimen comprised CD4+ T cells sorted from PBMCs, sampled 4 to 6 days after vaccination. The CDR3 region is CASSASWGKNIQYF. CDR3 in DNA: TGTGCCAGCAGCGCGAGCTGGGGCAAAAACATTCAGTACTTC.